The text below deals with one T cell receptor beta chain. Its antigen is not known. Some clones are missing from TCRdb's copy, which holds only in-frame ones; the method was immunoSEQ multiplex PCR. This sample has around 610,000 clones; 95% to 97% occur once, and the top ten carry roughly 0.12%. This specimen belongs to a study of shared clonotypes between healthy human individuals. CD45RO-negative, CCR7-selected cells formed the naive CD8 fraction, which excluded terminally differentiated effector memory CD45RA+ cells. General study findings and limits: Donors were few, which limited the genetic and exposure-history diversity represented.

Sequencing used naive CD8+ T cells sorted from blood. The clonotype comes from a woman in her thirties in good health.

The CDR3 DNA sequence: TGTGCCAGCAGCGTAGAGGGACAGTTAGGCGGCAATGAGCAGTTCTTC. Translated: CASSVEGQLGGNEQFF. V is TRBV9 and J is TRBJ2-1; 7 bases map to TRBD1. The germline CDR1 and CDR2 sequences are SGDLS and YYNGEE. J was trimmed by 6 bases and V by 0 bases; bases with no gene match: 9. The CDR3 is 16 residues long.